The clone carrying this TCR beta chain was recorded many times. What it binds is not known. The sample comes from a study of immune heterogeneity within non-small cell lung tumors. The wider study: Classification of the tumors gave several squamous cell carcinomas, 10 non-squamous carcinomas and 1 not otherwise specified. Findings of the study overall: Between individual patients, the high-frequency T-cell receptor beta clonotypes largely differed. Recurrence of identical dominant CDR3 beta clonotypes was observed across tumor sites within a patient, alongside site-unique high-frequency clones.

Trimming took 10 bases from V and 12 from J; bases not matched to a gene: 10. Germline lookup yields CDR1 MNHEY and CDR2 SMNVEV (reference sequence). This CDR3 has 11 residues. Genomic DNA from bulk tumor acted as the template, and 600 ng was loaded per sample. Each primary tumor yielded several biopsies, collected far apart from one another at surgery. It was patients with untreated, newly diagnosed non-small cell lung cancer who underwent curative surgery. Newly diagnosed patients with non-small cell lung cancer who were having surgery with curative intent served as donors. Amplifying TCR beta CDR3 involved multiplex PCR carried out with 32 V and 13 J primers. TCRdb called the multiplex PCR reads again in MiXCR, with one record for every CDR3 protein. This table has 20,000 to 25,000 distinct CDR3 sequences, around 27% appearing once.

The receptor was isolated from a man aged 40-50 years with non-small cell lung cancer. The J gene is TRBJ2-7, the V gene TRBV27; 9 positions agree with TRBD2. The specimen sequenced was lung tumor tissue. The CDR3 reads CAKTLYSGRYF. The CDR3 coding sequence is TGTGCCAAGACGTTATATAGCGGGAGGTACTTC.